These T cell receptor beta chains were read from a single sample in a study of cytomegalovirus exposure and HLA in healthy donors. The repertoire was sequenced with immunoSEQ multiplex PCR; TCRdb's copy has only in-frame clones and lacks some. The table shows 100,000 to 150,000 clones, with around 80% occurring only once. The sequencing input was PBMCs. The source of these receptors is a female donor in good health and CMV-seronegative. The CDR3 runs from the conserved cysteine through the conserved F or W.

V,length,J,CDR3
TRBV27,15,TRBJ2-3,CASRELGANTDTQYF
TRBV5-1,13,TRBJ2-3,CASKLGATDTQYF
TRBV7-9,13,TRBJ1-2,CASSPGQAIGYTF
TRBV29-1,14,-,CSVQPGQGSYEQYF
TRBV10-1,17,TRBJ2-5,CASSPPPSSTARMAQYF
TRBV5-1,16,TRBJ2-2,CASGRGGPANTGELFF
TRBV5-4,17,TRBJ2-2,CASSPNRLAENTGELFF
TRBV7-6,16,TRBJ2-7,CASGPLAGLATYEQYF
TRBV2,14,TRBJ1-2,CASRSDRVRGGYTF
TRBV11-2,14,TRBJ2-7,CASSPQAGSDEQYF
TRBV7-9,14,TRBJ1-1,CASSLTTGDTEAFF
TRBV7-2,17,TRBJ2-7,CASSFGPGHAGGYEQYF
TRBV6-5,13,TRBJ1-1,CASMGWQGPEAFF
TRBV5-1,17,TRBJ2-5,CASSLDFGGRYQETQYF
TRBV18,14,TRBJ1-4,CASSRAPGLEKLFF
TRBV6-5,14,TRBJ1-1,CASSLQQDRTEAFF
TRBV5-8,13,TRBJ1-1,CASSRGQNTEAFF
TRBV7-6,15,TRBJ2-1,CASSLGEREGNEQFF
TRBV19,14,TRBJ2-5,CASSTTGSQETQYF
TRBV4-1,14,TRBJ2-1,CASSLAGGHNEQFF
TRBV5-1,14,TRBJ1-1,CASSVTGMNTEAFF
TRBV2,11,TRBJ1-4,CASSPREKLFF
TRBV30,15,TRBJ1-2,CAWSREGSWGYGYTF
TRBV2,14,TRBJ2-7,CASRARTAAYEQYF
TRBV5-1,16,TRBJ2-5,CASSLSSGGAGETQYF
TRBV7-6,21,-,CASSLPPADSGSTRRSYEQYF
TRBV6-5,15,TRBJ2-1,CASIVDRGGLNEQFF
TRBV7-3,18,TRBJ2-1,CASSLQSGQGSPYNEQFF
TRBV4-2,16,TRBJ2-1,CASSPLVRGVGNEQFF
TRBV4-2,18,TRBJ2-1,CASSLIATSGNSYNEQFF
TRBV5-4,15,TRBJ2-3,CASSLDRGLTDTQYF
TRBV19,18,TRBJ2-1,CASSMGLAGTPSLGEQLF
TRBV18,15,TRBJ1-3,CASSPPRQAGNTIYF
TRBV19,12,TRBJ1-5,CGSRDSNQPQHF
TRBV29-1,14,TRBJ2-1,CSVRTSGANAEQFF
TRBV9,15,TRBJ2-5,CASSVAGDFSETQYF
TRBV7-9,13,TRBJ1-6,CASSLTQASPLHF
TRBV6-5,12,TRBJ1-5,CASGGVNQPQHF
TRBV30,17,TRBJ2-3,CAWGVPGLASPKDTQYF
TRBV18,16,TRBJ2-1,CASSKPGTSAHDEQFF
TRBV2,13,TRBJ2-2,CASSDGPVRELFF
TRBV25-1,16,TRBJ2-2,CASSDPGTSGTGELFF
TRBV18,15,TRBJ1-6,CASSPRDSDNSPLHF
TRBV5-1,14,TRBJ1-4,CASSLGGTDEKLFF
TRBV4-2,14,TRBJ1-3,CASSRDRGENTIYF
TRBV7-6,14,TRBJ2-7,CASSKTGGNDEQYF
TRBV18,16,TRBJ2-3,CASSPAQGARTDTQYF
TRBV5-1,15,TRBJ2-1,CASSLGKGLYNEQFF
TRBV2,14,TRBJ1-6,CASSAWQGYSPLHF
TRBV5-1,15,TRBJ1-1,CASSSQADRSREAFF
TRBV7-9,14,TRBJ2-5,CASSLAGGGETQYF
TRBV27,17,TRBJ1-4,CASSQHFGTGFGEKLFF
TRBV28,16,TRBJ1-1,CASSSGQGPTNTEAFF
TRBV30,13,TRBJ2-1,CAWSGTGVNEQFF
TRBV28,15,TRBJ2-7,CAAGLAGVPSYEQYF
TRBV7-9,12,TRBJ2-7,CASSHLSYEQYF
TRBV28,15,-,CASSLESPGGYEQYF